This TCR beta chain was recorded in a study of T-cell memory formation after mild COVID-19. Study background: TCR clustering was largely donor specific.

In TCRdb, the 5' RACE reads were re-called with MiXCR into one record per CDR3 protein. The sample includes about 350,000 distinct CDR3 sequences, around 13% seen only once; the top ten take 22%. V was trimmed by 4 bases and J by 2 bases, leaving 4 bases between them. CDR3 length equals 12 residues. Germline V lookup: CDR1 ENHRY, CDR2 SYGVKD. The sequenced material came from PBMCs or a T cell subset sorted from them (not recorded which). This TCR was sampled from a man in his late teens or twenties who had mild COVID-19 (a few samples of this study predate the infection). Cell type and time point are not known. The chain has TRBV10-3 and TRBJ2-3, with D hard to call. The chain's CDR3 is CAISGDTDTQYF. Written as DNA, the CDR3 is TGTGCCATCAGTGGTGACACAGATACGCAGTATTTT.